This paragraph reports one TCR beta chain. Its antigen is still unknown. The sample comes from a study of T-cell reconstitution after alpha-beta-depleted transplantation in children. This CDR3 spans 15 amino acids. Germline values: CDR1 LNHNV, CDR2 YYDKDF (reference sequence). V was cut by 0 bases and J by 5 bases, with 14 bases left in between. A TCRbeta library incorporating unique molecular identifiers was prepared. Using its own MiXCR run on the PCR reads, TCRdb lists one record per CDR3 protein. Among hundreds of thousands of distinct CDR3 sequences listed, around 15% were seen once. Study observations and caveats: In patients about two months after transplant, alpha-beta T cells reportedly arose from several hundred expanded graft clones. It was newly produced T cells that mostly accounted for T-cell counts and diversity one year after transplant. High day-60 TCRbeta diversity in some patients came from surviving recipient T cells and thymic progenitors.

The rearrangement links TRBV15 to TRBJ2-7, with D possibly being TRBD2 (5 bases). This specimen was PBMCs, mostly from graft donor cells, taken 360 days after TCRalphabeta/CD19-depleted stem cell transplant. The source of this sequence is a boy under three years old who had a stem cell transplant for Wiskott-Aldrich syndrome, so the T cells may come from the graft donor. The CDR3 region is CATSRDLAGNHEQYF. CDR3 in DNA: TGTGCCACCAGCAGAGATCTGGCGGGTAACCACGAGCAGTACTTC.